Listed below are T cell receptor beta chains from one sample, sequenced in a study of blood T cells in healthy people across ages. TCRdb recomputed calls from the 5' RACE reads with MiXCR, one row per CDR3 protein. The table has approximately 900,000 distinct CDR3 sequences, roughly 52% seen once. Sequencing input: blood. The source is a man aged 25-40 years in good health. CDR3s include the opening cysteine and the closing phenylalanine or tryptophan. A D gene is named only where the DNA matches it firmly. Some rows mark clone size as missing; the rest say once, few, many or name a class of expanded clone.

size: NA
V: TRBV4-3
J: TRBJ2-3
D: NA
CDR3: CASSHSSKADTQYF
DNA: TGCGCCAGCAGCCACTCTAGCAAAGCAGATACGCAGTATTTT

size: NA
V: TRBV5-1
J: TRBJ2-3
D: NA
CDR3: CASSLDRPNTDTQYF
DNA: TGCGCCAGCAGCTTGGACCGTCCGAACACAGATACGCAGTATTTT

size: NA
V: TRBV6-6
J: TRBJ1-1
D: NA
CDR3: CASDPGLHGGNTEAFF
DNA: TGTGCCAGCGATCCGGGACTCCATGGCGGGAACACTGAAGCTTTCTTT

size: NA
V: TRBV6-1
J: TRBJ2-1
D: TRBD1
CDR3: CASSFGQGIYNEQFF
DNA: TGTGCCAGCAGCTTTGGACAGGGTATTTACAATGAGCAGTTCTTC

size: NA
V: TRBV27
J: TRBJ1-1
D: NA
CDR3: CATRGTEAFF
DNA: TGTGCCACCAGGGGAACTGAAGCTTTCTTT

size: NA
V: TRBV27
J: TRBJ2-1
D: NA
CDR3: CATRLGAGHNEQFF
DNA: TGTGCCACTCGCCTGGGGGCAGGCCACAATGAGCAGTTCTTC

size: NA
V: TRBV2
J: TRBJ2-5
D: TRBD2
CDR3: CASRGLAGVSKTQYF
DNA: TGTGCCAGCAGGGGACTAGCGGGGGTTTCGAAGACCCAGTACTTC

size: many
V: TRBV3-1
J: TRBJ2-3
D: NA
CDR3: CASSQEYGYTDTQYF
DNA: TGTGCCAGCAGCCAAGAATACGGGTACACAGATACGCAGTATTTT

size: many
V: TRBV7-3
J: TRBJ1-1
D: NA
CDR3: CASSSGTANTEAFF
DNA: TGTGCCAGCAGCTCCGGGACCGCGAACACTGAAGCTTTCTTT

size: NA
V: TRBV2
J: TRBJ2-7
D: NA
CDR3: CASSVQTVSYEQYF
DNA: TGTGCCAGCAGTGTCCAGACAGTCTCCTACGAGCAGTACTTC

size: NA
V: TRBV11-1
J: TRBJ2-5
D: TRBD2
CDR3: CASSLDGRIQETQYF
DNA: TGTGCCAGCAGCTTAGACGGGAGGATTCAAGAGACCCAGTACTTC

size: NA
V: TRBV20-1
J: TRBJ2-5
D: TRBD1
CDR3: CSAKQGEETQYF
DNA: TGCAGTGCAAAACAGGGGGAAGAGACCCAGTACTTC

size: NA
V: TRBV20-1
J: TRBJ2-4
D: NA
CDR3: CSASSNRDMVRAKNIQYF
DNA: TGCAGTGCTAGCTCCAACCGGGACATGGTTAGGGCCAAAAACATTCAGTACTTC

size: few
V: TRBV27
J: TRBJ1-5
D: NA
CDR3: CASGWQIYQPQHF
DNA: TGTGCCAGCGGTTGGCAGATCTATCAGCCCCAGCATTTT

size: NA
V: TRBV20-1
J: TRBJ2-1
D: NA
CDR3: CSAPPFQETQFF
DNA: TGCAGTGCTCCCCCCTTCCAAGAGACCCAGTTCTTC

size: many
V: TRBV7-3
J: TRBJ2-3
D: NA
CDR3: CASSPLAGFTDTQYF
DNA: TGTGCCAGCAGCCCCTTGGCGGGGTTCACAGATACGCAGTATTTT

size: few
V: TRBV3-1
J: TRBJ1-5
D: NA
CDR3: CASSEGQQPQHF
DNA: TGTGCCAGCAGCGAAGGGCAGCAGCCCCAGCATTTT